A single sample gave rise to the 23 T cell receptor beta chains below, sequenced in a study of blood T cell repertoires in COVID-19. Some clones are missing from TCRdb's copy, which holds only in-frame ones; the method was immunoSEQ multiplex PCR. The table has around 200,000 clones, about 82% seen once. The specimen sequenced was PBMCs or T cells enriched from blood (not recorded which). These receptors originate from a man between 40 and 49 years old with acute COVID-19.

The V gene is TRBV18, the J gene TRBJ2-2; D is uncertain. The CDR3 is 11 residues long. CDR1 is KGHSH, CDR2 LQKENI, per germline. V shed 6 bases and J shed 8 bases, with 7 bases lying between them. CDR3 sequence: CASSPRGELFF. The CDR3 nucleotides are TGTGCCAGCTCCCCCCGGGGGGAGCTGTTTTTT.

The V call is TRBV4-1, the J call TRBJ1-1, with 7 bases identical to TRBD1. With 3 bases clipped from V and 1 base from J, the junction kept 8 bases outside the gene matches. CDR3 length: 16 amino acids. Germline V gives CDR1 MGHRA, CDR2 YSYEKL. CDR3 region: CASSQATGTANTEAFF. As DNA, the CDR3 is TGCGCCAGCAGCCAGGCAACCGGGACAGCGAACACTGAAGCTTTCTTT.

The chain is built from TRBV24-1 and TRBJ2-3; a weak D match, TRBD2 (5 bases). V was trimmed by 2 bases and J by 1 base, leaving 12 bases between them. Germline V gene sequence: CDR1 KGHDR, CDR2 SFDVKD. The CDR3 covers 16 residues. The CDR3 DNA reads TGTGCCACCAGTGATTCGAGCGGATCAGGCACAGATACGCAGTATTTT. This gives the protein CATSDSSGSGTDTQYF.

The chain combines TRBV27 with TRBJ2-7, with 9 bases identical to TRBD1. J lost 4 bases, V lost 3 bases, and 7 bases had no gene match. From germline, CDR1 is MNHEY and CDR2 SMNVEV (reference sequence). There are 15 residues in the CDR3. The CDR3 sequence is CASSFSGTGYYEQYF. The CDR3 DNA is TGTGCCAGCAGTTTTTCGGGGACAGGGTATTACGAGCAGTACTTC.

The gene calls are TRBV14 and TRBJ2-4; D perhaps matches TRBD1 (6 bases). Trimming took 1 base from V and 6 from J, leaving 7 bases between them. From germline, CDR1 is SGHDN and CDR2 FVKESK. The length of the CDR3 is 13 residues. Here the CDR3 reads CASSQAGANIQYF. DNA of the CDR3: TGTGCCAGCAGCCAAGCAGGGGCAAACATTCAGTACTTC.

This chain uses TRBV5-1 with TRBJ2-3; 11 bases match TRBD1. The CDR3 is 14 amino acids. Germline V lookup: CDR1 SGHRS, CDR2 YFSETQ. V lost 7 bases to trimming and J lost 2 bases; unmatched junction nucleotides: 3. CDR3 in amino acids: CASGGQGATDTQYF. The CDR3 region has the DNA TGCGCCAGCGGAGGACAGGGGGCCACAGATACGCAGTATTTT.

The J gene is TRBJ2-7, the V gene TRBV5-6; D gene uncertain. The CDR3 spans 13 residues. Germline CDR1 and CDR2: SGHDT and YYEEEE. The germline V and J ends were trimmed by 2 bases and 0 bases, with 6 bases remaining between them. The CDR3 region has the DNA TGTGCCAGCAGCTTTCAATCCTCCTACGAGCAGTACTTC. Its protein is CASSFQSSYEQYF.

This chain links TRBV5-1 with TRBJ2-1, with D tentatively TRBD2 (6 bases). Trimming shortened V by 5 bases and J by 5 bases, and 8 bases separated the two germline ends. CDR1 and CDR2 from the germline V gene are SGHRS and YFSETQ. This CDR3 region has 12 residues. Here the CDR3 reads CASRDYDNEQFF. CDR3 nucleotide sequence: TGCGCCAGCAGGGACTACGACAATGAGCAGTTCTTC. Supplemented by reference TRBV5-1 and TRBJ2-1, the full variable domain reads KAGVTQTPRYLIKTRGQQVTLSCSPISGHRSVSWYQQTPGQGLQFLFEYFSETQRNKGNFPGRFSGRQFSNSRSEMNVSTLELGDSALYLCASRDYDNEQFFGPGTRLTVL.

V usage is TRBV19 and J usage is TRBJ2-6; 9 nucleotides agree with TRBD1. The CDR3 consists of 17 residues. CDR1 LNHDA and CDR2 SQIVND come from the germline V gene (reference sequence). Trimming cost V 4 bases and J 1 base; bases outside gene matches: 5. This CDR3 reads CASSRDRDLSGANVLTF. In DNA form, the CDR3 reads TGTGCCAGTAGTAGGGACAGGGATTTATCTGGGGCCAACGTCCTGACTTTC. The full variable domain, completed using reference TRBV19 and TRBJ2-6, is DGGITQSPKYLFRKEGQNVTLSCEQNLNHDAMYWYRQDPGQGLRLIYYSQIVNDFQKGDIAEGYSVSREKKESFPLTVTSAQKNPTAFYLCASSRDRDLSGANVLTFGAGSRLTVL.

V and J are TRBV28 and TRBJ1-1; D unclear. V lost 3 bases to trimming and J lost 2 bases, with 10 bases between them. Looked up from germline, CDR1 is MDHEN and CDR2 is SYDVKM. The CDR3 spans 14 residues. This CDR3 reads CASSFRGFNTEAFF. CDR3 coding DNA: TGTGCCAGCAGTTTTCGTGGCTTCAACACTGAAGCTTTCTTT.

The chain uses TRBV5-6 and TRBJ1-2; D perhaps matches TRBD1 (5 bases). Germline lookup yields CDR1 SGHDT and CDR2 YYEEEE. This CDR3 has 12 amino acids. V shed 1 base and J shed 8 bases, with 9 bases lying between them. For the CDR3, the DNA is TGTGCCAGCAGCTTGCAGGGTAGGGGCTACACCTTC. Translation gives CASSLQGRGYTF. Based on the CDR3 plus reference TRBV5-6 and TRBJ1-2, the full variable domain is DAGVTQSPTHLIKTRGQQVTLRCSPKSGHDTVSWYQQALGQGPQFIFQYYEEEERQRGNFPDRFSGHQFPNYSSELNVNALLLGDSALYLCASSLQGRGYTFGSGTRLTVV.

The chain uses TRBV25-1 and TRBJ2-2, with D possibly TRBD2 on 6 matching bases. The CDR3 extends over 17 amino acids. The ends were cut back, 6 bases at V and 0 bases at J, with 17 bases in the middle. Germline lookup yields CDR1 MGHDK and CDR2 SYGVNS. The CDR3 spells CASRKPGLSANTGELFF. CDR3 nucleotides: TGTGCCAGCAGGAAGCCGGGACTCAGCGCGAACACCGGGGAGCTGTTTTTT.

The J gene is TRBJ1-1, the V gene TRBV2, with TRBD1 identical over 7 bases. From germline, CDR1 is SNHLY and CDR2 FYNNEI. CDR3 length: 13 amino acids. After removal of 6 bases from V and 6 bases from J, the junction contained 7 bases not matched to a gene. The CDR3 reads CASSDRVGPEAFF. The CDR3 nucleotides are TGTGCCAGCAGCGACAGGGTTGGTCCTGAAGCTTTCTTT. Full variable domain (remainder filled in from reference TRBV2 and TRBJ1-1): EPEVTQTPSHQVTQMGQEVILRCVPISNHLYFYWYRQILGQKVEFLVSFYNNEISEKSEIFDDQFSVERPDGSNFTLKIRSTKLEDSAMYFCASSDRVGPEAFFGQGTRLTVV.

The CDR3 region is CASSVLAHRTDTQYF. The CDR3 bases are TGTGCCAGTAGTGTGCTAGCACACCGCACAGATACGCAGTATTTT. The rearrangement uses TRBV19 and TRBJ2-3, with D perhaps TRBD2 (5 bases). The CDR3 is 15 amino acids. Deletions cut 5 bases from V and 1 base from J, with 13 bases between. CDR1 LNHDA and CDR2 SQIVND come from the germline V gene (reference sequence). The complete variable domain, with remaining parts taken from reference TRBV19 and TRBJ2-3, reads DGGITQSPKYLFRKEGQNVTLSCEQNLNHDAMYWYRQDPGQGLRLIYYSQIVNDFQKGDIAEGYSVSREKKESFPLTVTSAQKNPTAFYLCASSVLAHRTDTQYFGPGTRLTVL.

CDR3 protein: CASSLDRTNQPQHF. CDR3 sequence (DNA): TGTGCCAGCAGCTTAGATAGGACAAATCAGCCCCAGCATTTT. The V and J genes are TRBV7-2 and TRBJ1-5, with D perhaps TRBD1 (5 bases). CDR1 and CDR2 from the germline V gene are SGHTA and FQGNSA. This CDR3 comprises 14 residues. V gave up 1 base and J gave up 4 bases, with 8 bases separating them.

V usage is TRBV5-1 and J usage is TRBJ1-5; 7 bases line up with TRBD1. Germline CDR1 SGHRS, CDR2 YFSETQ. The CDR3 has 15 residues. Trimming took 1 base from V and 3 from J; bases not matched to a gene: 4. The CDR3 spells CASSLSGQINQPQHF. The CDR3 DNA reads TGCGCCAGCAGCTTGTCGGGACAGATCAATCAGCCCCAGCATTTT. The complete variable domain, with remaining parts taken from reference TRBV5-1 and TRBJ1-5, reads KAGVTQTPRYLIKTRGQQVTLSCSPISGHRSVSWYQQTPGQGLQFLFEYFSETQRNKGNFPGRFSGRQFSNSRSEMNVSTLELGDSALYLCASSLSGQINQPQHFGDGTRLSIL.

The rearrangement links TRBV27 to TRBJ2-3; TRBD2 agrees at 7 bases. The V gene end was trimmed by 6 bases and the J gene end by 1 base; junction bases not matched to a gene: 4. Germline CDR1 reads MNHEY; CDR2 reads SMNVEV (reference sequence). This CDR3 has 14 residues. The chain's CDR3 is CASRKREGTDTQYF. CDR3 sequence (DNA): TGTGCCAGCAGGAAACGGGAGGGCACAGATACGCAGTATTTT.

This chain connects TRBV12-5 to TRBJ2-3, with 10 nucleotides matching TRBD2. The CDR3 totals 16 residues. CDR1 is LGHNT and CDR2 is FRNRAP in the germline V gene. Trimming took 4 bases from V and 0 from J; bases not matched to a gene: 4. CDR3 DNA sequence: TGTGCTAGTGGTTCTGGACTAGCGGCTAGCACAGATACGCAGTATTTT. Translating gives CASGSGLAASTDTQYF. Full variable domain (remainder filled in from reference TRBV12-5 and TRBJ2-3): DARVTQTPRHKVTEMGQEVTMRCQPILGHNTVFWYRQTMMQGLELLAYFRNRAPLDDSGMPKDRFSAEMPDATLATLKIQPSEPRDSAVYFCASGSGLAASTDTQYFGPGTRLTVL.

The V call is TRBV28, the J call TRBJ1-2; a possible D gene is TRBD1 (5 bases). The length of the CDR3 is 14 residues. Trimming stripped 8 bases from V and 4 bases from J, with 17 bases between. CDR1 and CDR2 from the germline V gene are MDHEN and SYDVKM. In DNA form, the CDR3 reads TGTGCCAGCGAGAACTCACAGGACCCCTATGGCTACACCTTC. This encodes CASENSQDPYGYTF.

The V and J genes are TRBV27 and TRBJ1-4; no clear D gene. The germline V gene has CDR1 MNHEY and CDR2 SMNVEV (reference sequence). With 2 bases removed from V and 8 bases from J, the gap between germline ends came to 9 bases. The CDR3 consists of 13 residues. DNA for the CDR3: TGTGCCAGCAGTTTAGCCAGAGGGGAAAAACTGTTTTTT. This sequence encodes CASSLARGEKLFF.

This clone was recorded only once. The chain is built from TRBV29-1 and TRBJ2-3; 10 bases are a match to TRBD1. The V gene end was trimmed by 5 bases and the J gene end by 1 base; junction bases not matched to a gene: 3. The CDR3 contains 14 residues. Per the germline V gene, CDR1 is SQVTM and CDR2 is ANQGSEA. CDR3 nucleotides: TGCAGCGTTCTCGGGACAGGGGGCACAGATACGCAGTATTTT. Protein: CSVLGTGGTDTQYF.

The J gene is TRBJ1-2, the V gene TRBV24-1, with TRBD1 identical over 7 bases. V lost 7 bases and J lost 7; bases outside the gene matches: 5. The length of the CDR3 is 12 residues. Germline lookup yields CDR1 KGHDR and CDR2 SFDVKD. The CDR3 DNA sequence: TGTGCCACCAGACAGGGGTTGGGTGGCTACACCTTC. It codes for CATRQGLGGYTF.

This clone has only a few counts. The chain is built from TRBV18 and TRBJ2-7; D is unclear. From germline, CDR1 is KGHSH and CDR2 LQKENI. CDR3 length equals 14 residues. Trimming removed 0 bases from V and 6 bases from J, with 12 bases in between. The CDR3 region is CASSPPGVRSEQYF. CDR3 coding DNA: TGTGCCAGCTCACCACCAGGAGTACGGAGCGAGCAGTACTTC.